This TCR beta chain was captured in a study of CD8+ T cells in alopecia areata. Findings and caveats of the study: Amid tofacitinib therapy, many expanded lesional clones stayed present in scalp and blood.

The CDR3 covers 13 residues. Germline CDR1 reads MNHEY; CDR2 reads SMNVEV (reference sequence). V lost 6 bases and J lost 4, with 10 bases in between. Sequencing used cDNA as its template, made by extracting RNA and reverse transcribing it. Here immunoSEQ multiplex PCR was the method, and the copy in TCRdb shows in-frame clones only, minus some. This table has 180,000 or so clones, approximately 53% appearing once. The treatment: oral pan-JAK inhibitor, 5-10 mg twice daily. In regard to this clone: Its specificity is unknown.

Sequences were derived from CD8+ T cells sorted from blood, sampled at week 24, from a patient treated with tofacitinib. The chain employs TRBV27 and TRBJ1-5; D is undetermined. The receptor comes from a human donor with alopecia areata. As DNA, the CDR3 is TGTGCCAGCAGCCACAGTCTAAATCAGCCCCAGCATTTT. This translates into CASSHSLNQPQHF.